The 12 T cell receptor beta chains reported below all come from one sample, sequenced in a study of shared clonotypes between healthy human individuals. Some clones are missing from TCRdb's copy, which holds only in-frame ones; the method was immunoSEQ multiplex PCR. This table has 950,000 to 1,200,000 clones, approximately 75% appearing once. Sequenced input: memory CD4+ T cells from PBMCs. Subset given: CD45RA-negative fraction. The source is a man younger than 35 in good health. Some clones in this sample may be carry-over from other donors' samples.

The chain recombines TRBV5-1 with TRBJ2-1; 10 positions match TRBD1. The ends lost 0 bases at V and 9 bases at J; junction bases unmatched: 9. The CDR3 sequence is 16 residues long. The V gene's germline CDR1 is SGHRS and CDR2 YFSETQ. The CDR3 DNA sequence: TGCGCCAGCAGCTTGGTTCCGGGGACAGGGGAGCCTGAGCAGTTCTTC. Encoded protein: CASSLVPGTGEPEQFF. Full variable domain (remainder filled in from reference TRBV5-1 and TRBJ2-1): KAGVTQTPRYLIKTRGQQVTLSCSPISGHRSVSWYQQTPGQGLQFLFEYFSETQRNKGNFPGRFSGRQFSNSRSEMNVSTLELGDSALYLCASSLVPGTGEPEQFFGPGTRLTVL.

This rearrangement joins TRBV7-9 to TRBJ2-3, with a possible D match to TRBD2 (6 bases). The CDR3 covers 14 residues. The germline gives CDR1 SEHNR, CDR2 FQNEAQ (reference sequence). The ends were cut back, 1 base at V and 5 bases at J, with 10 bases in the middle. The CDR3 spells CASSLGTTVDTQYF. The CDR3 nucleotides are TGTGCCAGCAGCTTAGGGACTACAGTAGATACGCAGTATTTT.

The chain employs TRBV5-1 and TRBJ2-6, with D unclear. Trimming removed 1 base at V and 0 bases at J, with 14 bases between. From germline, CDR1 is SGHRS and CDR2 YFSETQ. The CDR3 consists of 18 residues. The CDR3 sequence is CASSLLSPTVSGANVLTF. In DNA form, the CDR3 reads TGCGCCAGCAGCTTGTTGTCCCCCACCGTCTCTGGGGCCAACGTCCTGACTTTC.

About this clone: It is unclear where the CDR3 begins or ends on the DNA, so no DNA is shown, and the CDR3 is as TCRdb lists it. The V call is TRBV6-1, the J call TRBJ1-1. CDR1 MNHNS and CDR2 SASEGT come from the germline V gene. The CDR3 is 15 residues long, counting both termini. CDR3: CASSEMKVWATGSFF.

This chain joins TRBV29-1 and TRBJ2-1; D might be TRBD1 or TRBD2, each matching 6 bases. The germline gives CDR1 SQVTM, CDR2 ANQGSEA. The CDR3 is 15 amino acids. Trimming left V 7 bases short and J 5 bases short, with 21 bases between. In DNA, the CDR3 is TGCAGCGGCCTCGACCCGGGGGACAATCACAATGAGCAGTTCTTC. Translated, it gives CSGLDPGDNHNEQFF.

To note about this clone: Other DNA sequences in this sample translate to the same CDR3. The rearrangement links TRBV5-1 to TRBJ2-5; D perhaps matches TRBD2 (5 bases). This CDR3 has 14 residues. Trimming shortened V by 0 bases and J by 2 bases, and 8 bases separated the two germline ends. Germline V CDR1 and CDR2: SGHRS, YFSETQ. CDR3 bases: TGCGCCAGCAGCTTGGCCCCGGGACAAGAGACCCAGTACTTC. Translated: CASSLAPGQETQYF.

The V and J genes are TRBV7-9 and TRBJ2-1, with a possible D match to TRBD1 (6 bases). Trimming cost V 0 bases and J 8 bases, with 20 bases left between them. Germline CDR1 is SEHNR and CDR2 is FQNEAQ (reference sequence). This CDR3 has 17 residues. CDR3 sequence: CASSLALISGHADEQFF. CDR3 nucleotide sequence: TGTGCCAGCAGCTTAGCGCTGATTTCGGGACACGCGGATGAGCAGTTCTTC.

The DNA for the CDR3 is TGTGCCAGCAGCCTGACCGGGACAGGAGTCGGTGGGGCCAACGTCCTGACTTTC. It codes for CASSLTGTGVGGANVLTF. The chain has TRBV4-2 and TRBJ2-6, with 8 bases identical to TRBD1. The germline V gene encodes CDR1 LGHNA and CDR2 YNFKEQ. The length of the CDR3 is 18 residues. J gave up 3 bases and V 4 bases, and 11 bases lay outside the gene matches.

The chain is built from TRBV10-3 and TRBJ1-6; no definite D call. This CDR3 is built from 18 residues. Per germline, CDR1 ENHRY and CDR2 SYGVKD. V lost 3 bases and J 0 bases, leaving 15 bases between the germline ends. This chain's CDR3 is CAISELGLRSSYNSPLHF. CDR3 DNA sequence: TGTGCCATCAGTGAATTGGGGTTACGGAGCTCCTATAATTCACCCCTCCACTTT.

The J gene is TRBJ2-2, the V gene TRBV18; no clear D gene. Trimming took 5 bases from V and 3 from J, leaving 13 bases between them. From germline, CDR1 is KGHSH and CDR2 LQKENI. The CDR3 spans 15 residues. The CDR3 coding sequence is TGTGCCAGCTCAGGCGGCACGGTGGACACCGGGGAGCTGTTTTTT. Protein: CASSGGTVDTGELFF.

J is TRBJ1-2 and V is TRBV5-1; D not resolved. With 0 bases removed from V and 6 bases from J, the gap between germline ends came to 15 bases. The germline V gene encodes CDR1 SGHRS and CDR2 YFSETQ. CDR3 length equals 15 residues. The CDR3 is CASSLVPISSNGYTF. The CDR3 DNA is TGCGCCAGCAGCTTGGTCCCAATATCATCTAATGGCTACACCTTC.

The genes are TRBV11-2 and TRBJ2-7; D not resolved. The CDR3 consists of 16 residues. Germline assignment: CDR1 SGHAT and CDR2 FQNNGV. V dropped 0 bases and J dropped 11 bases, with 23 bases sitting between them. The CDR3 sequence: CASSLDLGSSHQSKYF. The DNA of the CDR3 is TGTGCCAGCAGCTTAGATCTGGGGTCCAGCCACCAAAGCAAGTACTTC.